This TCR beta chain stems from a study of CD8+ T cells in alopecia areata. On this clone: Its target is unknown. Different DNA sequences within this sample yield the same CDR3.

Study observations and caveats: Mice showed clearer TCR sharing than patients did, a gap that was possibly HLA-related. Scalp samples also contribute reads from the resident alphabeta T cells found in normal skin.

The CDR3 extends over 13 amino acids. The V and J ends lost 5 bases and 1 base, in that order; junction bases with no gene match: 0. Germline lookup yields CDR1 GTSNPN and CDR2 SVGIG (reference sequence). cDNA reverse transcribed from extracted RNA served as the sequencing template. Clones were read by immunoSEQ multiplex PCR, and TCRdb kept only the in-frame ones, dropping some. The table records 90,000 to 100,000 clones, less than 50% of them present only once. Sequenced sample: CD4+ T cells sorted from blood. This chain links TRBV30 with TRBJ2-3; 10 nucleotides align to TRBD2. The origin of this receptor is a human donor with alopecia areata. CDR3 DNA: TGTGCCTGGGGGACTAGCGGCACAGATACGCAGTATTTT. Translated: CAWGTSGTDTQYF.